This is a list of T cell receptor beta chains from one sample in a study of blood T cells in healthy people across ages. Each CDR3 protein gets one entry after TCRdb re-called the 5' RACE reads with MiXCR. The sample lists more than 650,000 distinct CDR3 sequences, 20% to 25% occurring once. Sequenced material: blood. Receptor source: a man between 65 and 80 years old in good health. Both conserved end residues are part of each CDR3. D genes are given only for firm matches. Not every row has a clone size; where given, it reads once, few, many or a size class.

TRBD2	TRBV7-2	few	TRBJ2-5	TGTGCCAGCAGCTTAGTACGGGGGGAAGAGACCCAGTACTTC	CASSLVRGEETQYF
TRBD2	TRBV5-1	many	TRBJ2-3	TGTGCCAGCAGCCTCGGACTAGCCCGCACAGATACGCAGTATTTT	CASSLGLARTDTQYF
-	TRBV29-1	-	TRBJ1-5	TGCAGCGTTTCCCAGGGGATGGGTCAGCCCCAGCATTTT	CSVSQGMGQPQHF
-	TRBV18	-	TRBJ1-3	TGTGCCAGCTCACCAGTGACGGTCCTCTCTGGAAACACCATATATTTT	CASSPVTVLSGNTIYF
-	TRBV12-3/TRBV12-4	few	TRBJ2-1	TGTGCCAGCAGTTTAGCCCAAGGAGGGGTTGGGAATGAGCAGTTCTTC	CASSLAQGGVGNEQFF
-	TRBV10-3	-	TRBJ1-6	TGTGCCATCAGGGCCTCAGGACAGCCATCCTATAATTCACCCCTCCACTTT	CAIRASGQPSYNSPLHF
-	TRBV6-4	-	TRBJ2-6	TGTGCCAGCAGCTCCGAATCTGGGGCCAACGTCCTGACTTTC	CASSSESGANVLTF
TRBD2	TRBV11-2	-	TRBJ2-3	TGTGCCAGCAGCTTAATTCCTAGCGGGAGGTTATCTAGCACAGATACGCAGTATTTT	CASSLIPSGRLSSTDTQYF
-	TRBV24-1	-	TRBJ1-1	TGTTGGCCGGGGGGCGCGGGTAGGAACACTGAAGCTTTCTTT	CWPGGAGRNTEAFF
-	TRBV3-1	-	TRBJ2-5	TGTGCCAGCAGCCAAGAAAATGGGGAGCAGTACTTC	CASSQENGEQYF
-	TRBV5-1	few	TRBJ2-5	TGCGCCAGCAGCGCAGAGGTGGGGCTCGAGACCCAGTACTTC	CASSAEVGLETQYF
-	TRBV18	-	TRBJ2-5	TGTGCCAGCTCACCACTAACCGACATAGAGACCCAGTACTTC	CASSPLTDIETQYF
TRBD1	TRBV28	few	TRBJ2-5	TGTGCCAGCTGGGACAGGGGGGAGACCCAGTACTTC	CASWDRGETQYF
TRBD1	TRBV12-3/TRBV12-4	few	TRBJ2-1	TGTGCCAGCAGAGGGACAGTCCTAAACAATGAGCAGTTCTTC	CASRGTVLNNEQFF
-	TRBV12-3/TRBV12-4	-	TRBJ2-5	TGTGCCAGCAGTTCCTCTTCCCAGGAGACCCAGTACTTC	CASSSSSQETQYF
TRBD2	TRBV14	-	TRBJ2-1	TGTGCCAGCAGCCACCGCGGGGGGCGCTATGAGCAGTTCTTC	CASSHRGGRYEQFF
TRBD2	TRBV28	-	TRBJ2-7	TGTGCCAGCAAGGTTAGCGGGGGCTCCTACGAGCAGTACTTC	CASKVSGGSYEQYF
TRBD1	TRBV5-1	-	TRBJ1-2	TGCGCCAGCAGCATCGGACAGGGTCAAGGCTACACCTTC	CASSIGQGQGYTF
-	TRBV11-2	-	TRBJ1-3	TGTGCCAGCAGCCCCGTGAGAGTTCAGCCCACTGGAAACACCATATATTTT	CASSPVRVQPTGNTIYF
-	TRBV27	-	TRBJ2-7	TGTGCCAGCAGGGACCGTTACGAGAAGTACTTC	CASRDRYEKYF
-	TRBV7-2	-	TRBJ2-5	TGTGCCAGCAGCCCCCCGACGGGACGCGGAGAGACCCAGTACTTC	CASSPPTGRGETQYF
-	TRBV18	once	TRBJ1-2	TGTGCCAGCTCACCACCGGGGCTGACATGGAGTGGCTACACCTTC	CASSPPGLTWSGYTF
-	TRBV20-1	-	TRBJ2-3	TGCAGTGCCCTCTCTGGGGGTGCTAGCACAGATACGCAGTATTTT	CSALSGGASTDTQYF
-	TRBV12-3/TRBV12-4	few	TRBJ2-1	TGTGCCAGCAGCCCGGGAGACACCTACGCATACAATGAGCAGTTCTTC	CASSPGDTYAYNEQFF